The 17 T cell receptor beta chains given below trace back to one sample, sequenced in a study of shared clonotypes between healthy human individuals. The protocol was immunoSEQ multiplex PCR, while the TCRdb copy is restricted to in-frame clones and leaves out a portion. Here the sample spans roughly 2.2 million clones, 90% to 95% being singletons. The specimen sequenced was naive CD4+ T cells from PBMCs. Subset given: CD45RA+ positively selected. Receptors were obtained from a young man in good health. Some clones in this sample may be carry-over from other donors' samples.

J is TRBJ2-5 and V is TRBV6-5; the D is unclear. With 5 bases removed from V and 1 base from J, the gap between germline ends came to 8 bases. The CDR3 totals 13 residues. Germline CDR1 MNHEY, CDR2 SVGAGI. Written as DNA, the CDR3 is TGTGCCAGCAGTGGTTACACCCAAGAGACCCAGTACTTC. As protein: CASSGYTQETQYF.

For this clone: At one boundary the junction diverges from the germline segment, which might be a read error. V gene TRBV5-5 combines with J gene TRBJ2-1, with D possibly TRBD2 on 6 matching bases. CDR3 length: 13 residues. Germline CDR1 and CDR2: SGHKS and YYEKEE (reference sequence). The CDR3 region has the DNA TGTGCCAGCAGCTTGAGGTCTGGGCCTAGCGCTCTCTTC. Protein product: CASSLRSGPSALF.

In DNA, the CDR3 is TGTGCCAGCAGTTTAGGGACAGGACCCTCGGCTGAAGCTTTCTTT. This translates into CASSLGTGPSAEAFF. The J gene is TRBJ1-1, the V gene TRBV28; the match to TRBD1 covers 8 bases. Per the germline V gene, CDR1 is MDHEN and CDR2 is SYDVKM. V trimming: 2 bases; J trimming: 6 bases; junction bases outside the gene matches: 8. This CDR3 has 15 residues. Full variable domain (outside the CDR3, taken from reference TRBV28 and TRBJ1-1): DVKVTQSSRYLVKRTGEKVFLECVQDMDHENMFWYRQDPGLGLRLIYFSYDVKMKEKGDIPEGYSVSREKKERFSLILESASTNQTSMYLCASSLGTGPSAEAFFGQGTRLTVV.

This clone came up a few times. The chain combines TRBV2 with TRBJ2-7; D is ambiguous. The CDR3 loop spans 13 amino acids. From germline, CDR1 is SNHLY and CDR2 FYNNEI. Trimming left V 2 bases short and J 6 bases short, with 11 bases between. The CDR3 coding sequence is TGTGCCAGCAGTGAATTTCAGTTGGGCGAGCAGTACTTC. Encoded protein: CASSEFQLGEQYF.

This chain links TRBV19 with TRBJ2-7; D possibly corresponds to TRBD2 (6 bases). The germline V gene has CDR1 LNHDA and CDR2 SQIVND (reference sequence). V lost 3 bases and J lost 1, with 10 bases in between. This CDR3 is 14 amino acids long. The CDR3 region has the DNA TGTGCCAGTAGTATGGGGGACTTATCCTACGAGCAGTACTTC. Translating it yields CASSMGDLSYEQYF.

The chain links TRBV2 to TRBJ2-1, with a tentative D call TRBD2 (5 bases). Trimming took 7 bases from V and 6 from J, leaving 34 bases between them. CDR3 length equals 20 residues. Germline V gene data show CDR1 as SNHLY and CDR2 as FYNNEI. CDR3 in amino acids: CASITKLGLLPLGWGNEQFF. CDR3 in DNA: TGTGCCAGCATCACTAAGCTAGGACTCTTACCGTTGGGCTGGGGCAATGAGCAGTTCTTC.

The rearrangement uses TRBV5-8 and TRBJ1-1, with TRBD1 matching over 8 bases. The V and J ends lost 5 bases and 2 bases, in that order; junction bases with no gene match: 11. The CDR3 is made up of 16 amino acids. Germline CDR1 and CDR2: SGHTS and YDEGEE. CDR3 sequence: CASRRSQGARNTEAFF. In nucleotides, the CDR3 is TGTGCCAGCAGACGGAGTCAGGGGGCGCGAAACACTGAAGCTTTCTTT.

CDR3 protein: CASSSGTGGSNTEAFF. In DNA, the CDR3 is TGTGCCAGCAGCTCCGGGACAGGGGGTTCGAACACTGAAGCTTTCTTT. The chain links TRBV7-9 to TRBJ1-1, with 11 nucleotides matching TRBD1. With 4 bases clipped from V and 1 base from J, the junction kept 5 bases outside the gene matches. Germline V CDR1 and CDR2: SEHNR, FQNEAQ (reference sequence). The CDR3 sequence is 16 residues long.

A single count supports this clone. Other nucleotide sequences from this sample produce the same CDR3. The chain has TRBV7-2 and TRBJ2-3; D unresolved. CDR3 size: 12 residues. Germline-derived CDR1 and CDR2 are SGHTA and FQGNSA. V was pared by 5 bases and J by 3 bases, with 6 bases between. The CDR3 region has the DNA TGTGCCAGCAGCCCCCCGACAGATACGCAGTATTTT. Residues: CASSPPTDTQYF.

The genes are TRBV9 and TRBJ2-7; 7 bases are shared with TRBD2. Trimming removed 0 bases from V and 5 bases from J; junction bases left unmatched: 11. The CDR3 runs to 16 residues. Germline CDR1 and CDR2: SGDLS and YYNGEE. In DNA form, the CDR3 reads TGTGCCAGCAGCGTAGGTGGGGCGGGAGTTTACCACGAGCAGTACTTC. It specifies CASSVGGAGVYHEQYF.

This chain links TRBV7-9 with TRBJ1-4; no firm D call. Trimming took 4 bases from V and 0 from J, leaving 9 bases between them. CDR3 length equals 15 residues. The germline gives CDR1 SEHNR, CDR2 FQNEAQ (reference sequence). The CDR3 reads CASSSVRSTNEKLFF. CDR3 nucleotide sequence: TGTGCCAGCAGCTCGGTCAGGTCAACTAATGAAAAACTGTTTTTT.

The CDR3 region is CASSGWSSGANVLTF. Written as DNA, the CDR3 is TGTGCCAGCAGCGGTTGGAGCTCTGGGGCCAACGTCCTGACTTTC. J is TRBJ2-6 and V is TRBV6-1, with D unresolved. The germline V and J ends were trimmed by 6 bases and 0 bases, with 9 bases remaining between them. The CDR3 has 15 residues. The germline CDR1 and CDR2 sequences are MNHNS and SASEGT.

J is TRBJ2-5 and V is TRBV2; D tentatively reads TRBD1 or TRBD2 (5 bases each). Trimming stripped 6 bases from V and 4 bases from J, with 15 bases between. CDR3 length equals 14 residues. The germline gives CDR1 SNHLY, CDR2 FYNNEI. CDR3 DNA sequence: TGTGCCAGCAGAATAAGGTGGGGGATAGAGACCCAGTACTTC. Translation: CASRIRWGIETQYF.

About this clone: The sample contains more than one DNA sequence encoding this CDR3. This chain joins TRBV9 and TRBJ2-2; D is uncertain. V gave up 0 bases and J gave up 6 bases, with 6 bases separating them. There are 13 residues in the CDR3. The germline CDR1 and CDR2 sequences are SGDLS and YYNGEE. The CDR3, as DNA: TGTGCCAGCAGCGTAGGTTCAGCCGGGGAGCTGTTTTTT. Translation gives CASSVGSAGELFF.

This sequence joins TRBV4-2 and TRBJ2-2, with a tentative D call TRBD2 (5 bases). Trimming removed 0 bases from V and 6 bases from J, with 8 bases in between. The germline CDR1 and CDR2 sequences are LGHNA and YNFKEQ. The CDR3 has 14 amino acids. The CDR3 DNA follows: TGTGCCAGCAGCCAAGAGGGAGTTCCCGGGGAGCTGTTTTTT. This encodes CASSQEGVPGELFF.

CDR3 in DNA: TGTGCCAGCAGTCCTACTAGCGTGGGCCAAGAGACCCAGTACTTC. Translated, it gives CASSPTSVGQETQYF. The V gene is TRBV9, the J gene TRBJ2-5; 7 positions agree with TRBD2. V lost 5 bases, J lost 1 base, and 8 bases stayed unmatched. Germline-derived CDR1 and CDR2 are SGDLS and YYNGEE. This CDR3 contains 15 residues.

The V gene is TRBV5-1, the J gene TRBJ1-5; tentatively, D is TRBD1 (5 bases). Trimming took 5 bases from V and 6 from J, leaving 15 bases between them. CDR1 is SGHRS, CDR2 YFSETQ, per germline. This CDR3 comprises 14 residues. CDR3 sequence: CASRRDSAGQPQHF. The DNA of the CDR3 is TGCGCCAGCAGGCGGGACTCGGCGGGTCAGCCCCAGCATTTT. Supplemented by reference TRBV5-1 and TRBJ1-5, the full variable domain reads KAGVTQTPRYLIKTRGQQVTLSCSPISGHRSVSWYQQTPGQGLQFLFEYFSETQRNKGNFPGRFSGRQFSNSRSEMNVSTLELGDSALYLCASRRDSAGQPQHFGDGTRLSIL.